The clone carrying this TCR beta chain has just a few counts. What it binds is unknown. With V trimmed by 5 bases and J by 2 bases, 11 bases remained unmatched. CDR3 length: 17 amino acids. Germline V gives CDR1 SGHAT, CDR2 FQNNGV. The sample is drawn from a study of cytomegalovirus exposure and HLA in healthy donors. General study findings and limits: By a later analysis, the bulk of CMV-associated TCR beta chains appeared HLA-restricted. Several of the most significant clusters appeared linked to common viral pathogens, based on a later analysis.

Use of 60 Vbeta and 13 Jbeta primers characterized the PCR. TCRdb's copy holds only in-frame clones and misses some; the assay was immunoSEQ multiplex PCR. The data contain around 150,000 clones, around 79% of them singletons. Sample: PBMCs. This TCR was recovered from a male donor in good health and CMV-seronegative. The chain has TRBV11-2 and TRBJ2-1; 8 positions agree with TRBD2. This chain's CDR3 is CASSRPGSGGAYNEQFF. The CDR3 bases are TGTGCCAGCAGCAGGCCTGGGTCGGGAGGGGCCTACAATGAGCAGTTCTTC.